The entry below gives a single TCR beta chain sequence along with its context. What it recognizes is unknown. The source of the sample is a study of cytomegalovirus exposure and HLA in healthy donors. Overall study: A preliminary data release comprised roughly 85 million unique TCRs obtained from HLA-typed donors.

Primers: 60 Vbeta forward and 13 Jbeta reverse. The table came from immunoSEQ multiplex PCR; TCRdb's copy has only in-frame clones and leaves some out. The sample consists of about 140,000 clones, about 76% of them appearing once. The CDR3 sequence is 16 residues long. Trimming took 1 base from V and 10 from J; bases not matched to a gene: 10. Germline V gives CDR1 SGHVS, CDR2 FNYEAQ. Findings and limits, study-wide: Listed as cytomegalovirus-associated were more than 150 TCR beta chains. Per a later analysis, about 17,000 TCR beta sequences showed association with HLA alleles at 0.05 false discovery rate. Researchers reported from a later analysis that most CMV-associated TCR beta chains appeared HLA-restricted.

Sequencing was performed on PBMCs. The chain employs TRBV7-6 and TRBJ2-1; 10 bases line up with TRBD2. The receptor was derived from a man between 18 and 35 years old in good health and CMV-seronegative. The CDR3 DNA reads as TGTGCCAGCAGCTTAGGAAGCGGGAGGGCCTCTCAAGAGCAGTTCTTC. Translating gives CASSLGSGRASQEQFF.